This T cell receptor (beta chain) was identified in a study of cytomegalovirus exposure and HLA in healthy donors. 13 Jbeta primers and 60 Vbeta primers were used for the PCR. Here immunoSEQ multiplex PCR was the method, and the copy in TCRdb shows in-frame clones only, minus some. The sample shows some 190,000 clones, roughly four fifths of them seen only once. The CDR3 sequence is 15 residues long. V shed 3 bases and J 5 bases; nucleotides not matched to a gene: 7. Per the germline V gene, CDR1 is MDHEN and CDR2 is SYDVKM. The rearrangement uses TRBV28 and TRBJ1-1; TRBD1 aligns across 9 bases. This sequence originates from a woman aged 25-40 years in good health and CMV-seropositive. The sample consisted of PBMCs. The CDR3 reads CASSFQQGARTEAFF. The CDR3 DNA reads TGTGCCAGCAGTTTCCAACAGGGGGCGCGGACTGAAGCTTTCTTT.